What follows are 16 T cell receptor beta chains derived from one specimen sequenced in a study of blood T cell repertoires in COVID-19. Profiled with immunoSEQ multiplex PCR; TCRdb holds only in-frame clones, not every one. The sample holds fewer than 500,000 clones, approximately 90% seen once. The specimen sequenced was peripheral blood. These receptors were taken from a woman aged 30 to 39 with acute or convalescent COVID-19.

This chain uses TRBV6-5 with TRBJ2-7; the match to TRBD1 covers 7 bases. Germline V gene data show CDR1 as MNHEY and CDR2 as SVGAGI. This CDR3 spans 13 amino acids. The trim removed 8 bases at V and 3 bases at J, leaving 7 bases unmatched. CDR3 region: CASSLGTDYEQYF. DNA for the CDR3: TGTGCCAGCTCCCTAGGGACAGACTACGAGCAGTACTTC.

The V call is TRBV7-9, the J call TRBJ2-5, with D unclear. V shed 2 bases and J shed 0 bases, with 10 bases lying between them. The germline V gene encodes CDR1 SEHNR and CDR2 FQNEAQ (reference sequence). This CDR3 is 15 amino acids long. CDR3 sequence (DNA): TGTGCCAGCAGCTTAACAACAGCCTACCAAGAGACCCAGTACTTC. Its translation is CASSLTTAYQETQYF. Combining the CDR3 with reference TRBV7-9 and TRBJ2-5 gives the whole variable domain DTGVSQNPRHKITKRGQNVTFRCDPISEHNRLYWYRQTLGQGPEFLTYFQNEAQLEKSRLLSDRFSAERPKGSFSTLEIQRTEQGDSAMYLCASSLTTAYQETQYFGPGTRLLVL.

This chain connects TRBV30 to TRBJ1-3; unclear D gene. This CDR3 region has 12 residues. Trimming left V 0 bases short and J 8 bases short, with 8 bases between. Germline V gives CDR1 GTSNPN, CDR2 SVGIG (reference sequence). The CDR3 protein is CAWSVGADTIYF. CDR3 sequence (DNA): TGTGCCTGGAGTGTAGGAGCAGACACCATATATTTT.

This CDR3 is CASSLKISSYEQYF. The CDR3, as DNA: TGTGCCAGCAGCCTCAAAATTAGCTCCTACGAGCAGTACTTC. The genes are TRBV13 and TRBJ2-7; no clear D. CDR3 length equals 14 residues. V lost 5 bases to trimming and J lost 0 bases, with 11 bases between them. The V gene's germline CDR1 is PRHDT and CDR2 FYEKMQ (reference sequence).

The chain is built from TRBV2 and TRBJ2-3, with D possibly matching TRBD2 (5 bases). Germline-derived CDR1 and CDR2 are SNHLY and FYNNEI. This CDR3 has 14 amino acids. V lost 7 bases and J lost 4, with 15 bases in between. CDR3 residues: CASTVFSAPDTQYF. The CDR3 region has the DNA TGTGCCAGCACAGTTTTTAGCGCTCCAGATACGCAGTATTTT.

The genes are TRBV3-1 (or the pseudogene TRBV3-2) and TRBJ2-1; D might be TRBD2 (5 bases). Germline V lookup: CDR1 LGHDT, CDR2 YNNKEL (reference sequence). The CDR3 is 12 amino acids. With 0 bases removed from V and 10 bases from J, the gap between germline ends came to 7 bases. CDR3 sequence: CASSQEREEQFF. In DNA form, the CDR3 reads TGTGCCAGCAGCCAAGAGAGGGAGGAGCAGTTCTTC.

The chain recombines TRBV28 with TRBJ2-7; 8 bases fit TRBD1. V lost 4 bases and J lost 7; bases outside the gene matches: 12. There are 15 residues in the CDR3. Germline lookup yields CDR1 MDHEN and CDR2 SYDVKM. The chain's CDR3 is CASSSPSVQGVEQYF. As DNA, the CDR3 is TGTGCCAGCAGTTCCCCCTCAGTACAGGGGGTAGAGCAGTACTTC. Using reference TRBV28 and TRBJ2-7 for the parts outside the CDR3, the full variable domain is DVKVTQSSRYLVKRTGEKVFLECVQDMDHENMFWYRQDPGLGLRLIYFSYDVKMKEKGDIPEGYSVSREKKERFSLILESASTNQTSMYLCASSSPSVQGVEQYFGPGTRLTVT.

This chain's CDR3 is CASSKAPGTDTQYF. In DNA form, the CDR3 reads TGTGCCAGCAGCAAAGCCCCTGGCACAGATACGCAGTATTTT. The chain recombines TRBV21-1 with TRBJ2-3; the table's TRBD2 call for D was not verified on the DNA. TRBV21-1 counts as a pseudogene. The CDR3 totals 14 residues.

The gene calls are TRBV7-8 and TRBJ2-1; D unresolved. Germline V gives CDR1 SGHVS, CDR2 FQNEAQ. Trimming pared 4 bases from V and 8 bases from J, leaving 12 bases between. There are 13 residues in the CDR3. CDR3 loop: CASSSPRAHEQFF. The CDR3 DNA is TGTGCCAGCAGCTCACCTAGAGCCCATGAGCAGTTCTTC.

V gene TRBV29-1 combines with J gene TRBJ2-7; maybe TRBD2 (5 bases). There are 14 residues in the CDR3. The germline V gene has CDR1 SQVTM and CDR2 ANQGSEA. V lost 0 bases and J 3 bases, leaving 12 bases between the germline ends. DNA for the CDR3: TGCAGCGTTGAAGAGGGCGGGCAAGGCTACGAGCAGTACTTC. It yields the protein CSVEEGGQGYEQYF.

The chain combines TRBV3-1 (or the pseudogene TRBV3-2) with TRBJ1-2; the D gene is possibly TRBD1 (5 bases). The V gene's germline CDR1 is LGHDT and CDR2 YNNKEL (reference sequence). The V and J ends lost 5 bases and 2 bases respectively, with 12 bases between them. The CDR3 length is 14 residues. The CDR3 DNA reads TGTGCCAGCAGCACAGGACGGGCGAACTATGGCTACACCTTC. Its translation is CASSTGRANYGYTF.

CDR3 region: CSASRQQHTEAFF. The DNA of the CDR3 is TGCAGTGCTAGTCGACAGCAGCACACTGAAGCTTTCTTT. The V call is TRBV20-1, the J call TRBJ1-1; a weak D match, TRBD1 (5 bases). CDR1 and CDR2 from the germline V gene are DFQATT and SNEGSKA (reference sequence). Between the trimmed V and J ends, which lost 3 bases and 3 bases, there was a span of 11 bases. This CDR3 has 13 residues.

The chain recombines TRBV9 with TRBJ2-5; D is possibly TRBD1 (6 bases). Trimming removed 4 bases at V and 2 bases at J, with 12 bases between. The CDR3 is 14 residues long. The germline CDR1 and CDR2 sequences are SGDLS and YYNGEE. The CDR3 here is CASSLFGQQETQYF. DNA for the CDR3: TGTGCCAGCAGCTTGTTTGGACAGCAAGAGACCCAGTACTTC.

The chain joins TRBV19 to TRBJ1-4, with 7 positions matching TRBD1. There are 14 residues in the CDR3. The V segment lost 4 bases and the J segment 8 bases; nucleotides outside the gene matches: 7. From germline, CDR1 is LNHDA and CDR2 SQIVND (reference sequence). The CDR3 region is CASSTDRVREKLFF. The CDR3 DNA reads TGTGCCAGTAGTACCGACAGGGTTCGCGAAAAACTGTTTTTT.

The chain has TRBV28 and TRBJ1-6; unclear D gene. Germline CDR1 and CDR2: MDHEN and SYDVKM. This CDR3 spans 14 amino acids. Trimming left V 3 bases short and J 7 bases short, with 10 bases between. The CDR3 sequence is CASSLVTANSPLHF. CDR3 in DNA: TGTGCCAGCAGTTTGGTAACAGCCAATTCACCCCTCCACTTT.

The J gene is TRBJ2-7, the V gene TRBV5-5; perhaps TRBD2 as D (6 bases). The length of the CDR3 is 16 residues. V lost 0 bases and J lost 5, with 18 bases in between. Germline V gene data show CDR1 as SGHKS and CDR2 as YYEKEE (reference sequence). The CDR3 loop is CASSLGVGLAIHEQYF. CDR3 coding DNA: TGTGCCAGCAGCTTGGGGGTCGGGCTAGCGATCCACGAGCAGTACTTC. Full variable domain (remainder filled in from reference TRBV5-5 and TRBJ2-7): DAGVTQSPTHLIKTRGQQVTLRCSPISGHKSVSWYQQVLGQGPQFIFQYYEKEERGRGNFPDRFSARQFPNYSSELNVNALLLGDSALYLCASSLGVGLAIHEQYFGPGTRLTVT.